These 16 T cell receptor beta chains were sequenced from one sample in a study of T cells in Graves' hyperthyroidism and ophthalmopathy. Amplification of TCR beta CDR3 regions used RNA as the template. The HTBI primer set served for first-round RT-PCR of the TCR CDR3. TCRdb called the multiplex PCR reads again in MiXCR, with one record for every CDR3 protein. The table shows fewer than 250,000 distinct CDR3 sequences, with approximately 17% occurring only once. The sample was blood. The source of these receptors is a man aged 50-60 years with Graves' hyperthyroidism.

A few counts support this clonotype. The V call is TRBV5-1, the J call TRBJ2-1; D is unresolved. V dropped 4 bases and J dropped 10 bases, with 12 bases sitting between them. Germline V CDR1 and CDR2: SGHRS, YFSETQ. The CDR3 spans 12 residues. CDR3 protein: CASSETTEEQFF. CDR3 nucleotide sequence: TGCGCCAGCAGCGAGACGACGGAGGAGCAGTTCTTC.

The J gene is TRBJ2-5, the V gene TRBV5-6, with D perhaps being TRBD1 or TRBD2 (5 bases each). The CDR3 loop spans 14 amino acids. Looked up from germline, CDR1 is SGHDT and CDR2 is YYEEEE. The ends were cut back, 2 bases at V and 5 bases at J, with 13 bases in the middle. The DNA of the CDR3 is TGTGCCAGCAGCTTAAACCAGGGACGGGAGACCCAGTACTTC. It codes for CASSLNQGRETQYF.

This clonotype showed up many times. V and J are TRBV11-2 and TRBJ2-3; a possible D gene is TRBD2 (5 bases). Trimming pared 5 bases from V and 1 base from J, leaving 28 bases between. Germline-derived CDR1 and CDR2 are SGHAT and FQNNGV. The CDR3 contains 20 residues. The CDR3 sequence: CASSLGPAAGRLLGTDTQYF. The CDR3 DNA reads TGTGCCAGCAGCCTAGGGCCAGCGGCAGGTCGGTTATTGGGCACAGATACGCAGTATTTT.

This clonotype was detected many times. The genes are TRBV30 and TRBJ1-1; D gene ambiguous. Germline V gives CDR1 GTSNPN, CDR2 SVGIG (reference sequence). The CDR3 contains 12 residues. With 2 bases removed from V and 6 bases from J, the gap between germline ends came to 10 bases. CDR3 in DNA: TGTGCCTGGAGTATCACCGTATCTGAAGCTTTCTTT. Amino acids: CAWSITVSEAFF.

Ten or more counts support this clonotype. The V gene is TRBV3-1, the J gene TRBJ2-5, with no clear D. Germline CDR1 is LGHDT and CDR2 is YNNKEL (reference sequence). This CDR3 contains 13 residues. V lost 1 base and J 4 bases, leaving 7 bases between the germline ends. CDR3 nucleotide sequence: TGTGCCAGCAGCCAAGCCTGGAGAGAGACCCAGTACTTC. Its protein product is CASSQAWRETQYF.

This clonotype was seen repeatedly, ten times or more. The CDR3 region has the DNA TGTGCCAGCAACTTTGACTCCAACTCCTACGAGCAGTACTTC. As protein: CASNFDSNSYEQYF. The chain combines TRBV7-9 with TRBJ2-7; D gene uncertain. In germline, CDR1 is SEHNR, CDR2 FQNEAQ (reference sequence). The ends were cut back, 7 bases at V and 0 bases at J, with 13 bases in the middle. The CDR3 runs 14 residues.

CDR3 protein: CASSDSGVLGGTDTQYF. The CDR3 DNA follows: TGTGCCAGCAGTGACTCGGGTGTACTCGGGGGCACAGATACGCAGTATTTT. The chain is built from TRBV6-4 and TRBJ2-3, with a tentative D call TRBD2 (5 bases). CDR3 length: 17 residues. The germline V and J ends were trimmed by 0 bases and 1 base, with 14 bases remaining between them. Germline CDR1 and CDR2: MRHNA and SNTAGT.

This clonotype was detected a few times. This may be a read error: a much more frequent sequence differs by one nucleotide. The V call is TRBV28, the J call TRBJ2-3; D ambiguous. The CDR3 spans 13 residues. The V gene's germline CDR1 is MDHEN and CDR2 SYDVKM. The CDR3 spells CACSLGSTDTQYF. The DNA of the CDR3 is TGTGCCTGCAGTTTAGGTAGCACAGATACGCAGTATTTT.

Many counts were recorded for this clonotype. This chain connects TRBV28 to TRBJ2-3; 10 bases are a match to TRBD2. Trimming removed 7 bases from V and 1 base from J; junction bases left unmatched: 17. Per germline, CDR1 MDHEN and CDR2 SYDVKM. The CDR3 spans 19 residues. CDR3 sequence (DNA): TGTGCCAGCACCCAGGGGGGGCTAGCGGGAGTGAAGGGCACAGATACGCAGTATTTT. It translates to CASTQGGLAGVKGTDTQYF.

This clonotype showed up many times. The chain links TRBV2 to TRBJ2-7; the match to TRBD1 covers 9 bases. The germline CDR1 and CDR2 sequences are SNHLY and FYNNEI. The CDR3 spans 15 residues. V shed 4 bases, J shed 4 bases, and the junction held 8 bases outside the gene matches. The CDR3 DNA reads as TGTGCCAGCAGTGGAGGGGGACAGGGATTATACGAGCAGTACTTC. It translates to CASSGGGQGLYEQYF. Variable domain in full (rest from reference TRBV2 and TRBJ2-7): EPEVTQTPSHQVTQMGQEVILRCVPISNHLYFYWYRQILGQKVEFLVSFYNNEISEKSEIFDDQFSVERPDGSNFTLKIRSTKLEDSAMYFCASSGGGQGLYEQYFGPGTRLTVT.

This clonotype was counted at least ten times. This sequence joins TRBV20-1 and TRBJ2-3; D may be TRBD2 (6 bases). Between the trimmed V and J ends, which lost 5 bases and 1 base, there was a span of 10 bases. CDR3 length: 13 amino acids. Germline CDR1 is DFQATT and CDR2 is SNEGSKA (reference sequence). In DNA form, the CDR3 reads TGCAGTGCTTCAAAGCGGGGCACAGATACGCAGTATTTT. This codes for CSASKRGTDTQYF.

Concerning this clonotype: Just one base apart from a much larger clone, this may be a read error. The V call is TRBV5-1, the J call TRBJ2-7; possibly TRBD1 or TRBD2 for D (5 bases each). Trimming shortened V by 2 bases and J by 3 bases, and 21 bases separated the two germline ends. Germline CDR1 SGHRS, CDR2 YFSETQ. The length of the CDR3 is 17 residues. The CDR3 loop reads CASSLVPRGIHYYEQYF. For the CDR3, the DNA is TGCGCCAGCAGCTTAGTCCCGAGGGGTATCCACTACTACGAGCAGTACTTC. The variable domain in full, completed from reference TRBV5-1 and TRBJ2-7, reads KAGVTQTPRYLIKTRGQQVTLSCSPISGHRSVSWYQQTPGQGLQFLFEYFSETQRNKGNFPGRFSGRQFSNSRSEMNVSTLELGDSALYLCASSLVPRGIHYYEQYFGPGTRLTVT.

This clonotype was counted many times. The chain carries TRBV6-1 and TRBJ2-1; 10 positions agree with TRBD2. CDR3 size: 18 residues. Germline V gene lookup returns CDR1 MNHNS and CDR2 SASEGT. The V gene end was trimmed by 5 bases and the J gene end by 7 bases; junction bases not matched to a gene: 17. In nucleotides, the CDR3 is TGTGCCAGCAGTTGGTGGCTAGCGGGAGAAGGTAAGAAGAATGAGCAGTTCTTC. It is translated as CASSWWLAGEGKKNEQFF.

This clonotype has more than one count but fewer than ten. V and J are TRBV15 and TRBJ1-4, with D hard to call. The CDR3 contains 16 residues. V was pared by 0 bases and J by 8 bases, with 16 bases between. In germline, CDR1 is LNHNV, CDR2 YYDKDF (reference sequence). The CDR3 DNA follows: TGTGCCACCAGCAGAGATAAAGCAAGGATGGGGGAAAAACTGTTTTTT. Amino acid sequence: CATSRDKARMGEKLFF. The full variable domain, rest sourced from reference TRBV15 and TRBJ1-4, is DAMVIQNPRYQVTQFGKPVTLSCSQTLNHNVMYWYQQKSSQAPKLLFHYYDKDFNNEADTPDNFQSRRPNTSFCFLDIRSPGLGDTAMYLCATSRDKARMGEKLFFGSGTQLSVL.

The CDR3, as DNA: TGTGCCAGCAGAAAACAGGGCCCTGAAGCTTTCTTT. Protein sequence: CASRKQGPEAFF. The rearrangement joins TRBV2 to TRBJ1-1; D perhaps matches TRBD1 (6 bases). The CDR3 is 12 residues long. Germline CDR1 and CDR2: SNHLY and FYNNEI. V lost 6 bases to trimming and J lost 6 bases, with 11 bases between them.

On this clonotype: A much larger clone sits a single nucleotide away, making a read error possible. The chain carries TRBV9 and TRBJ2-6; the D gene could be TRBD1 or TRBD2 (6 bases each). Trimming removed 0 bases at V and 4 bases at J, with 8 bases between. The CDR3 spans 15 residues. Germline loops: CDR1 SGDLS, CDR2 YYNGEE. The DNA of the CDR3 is TGTGCCAGCAGCGTAGCGGGGGCGGGGGCCAACGTCCTGACTTTC. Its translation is CASSVAGAGANVLTF.